The next 27 T cell receptor beta chains were all read from a single sample in a study of spatial heterogeneity in lung cancer. Time point given: sample taken at primary tumor resection. Sequencing covered unsorted whole RNA taken from tumor, nontumor lung or frozen PBMC. TCRdb analysed the 5' RACE reads with MiXCR anew, one entry per CDR3 protein. The sample lists approximately 44,000 distinct CDR3 sequences; about 13% were seen once. The input for sequencing was PBMCs, taken at surgery. These receptors were obtained from a male donor with early-stage non-small cell lung cancer.

This clonotype has just a few counts. The J gene is TRBJ2-6, the V gene TRBV2, with D possibly being TRBD1 or TRBD2 (5 bases each). Germline CDR1 reads SNHLY; CDR2 reads FYNNEI. The CDR3 covers 15 residues. V dropped 7 bases and J dropped 5 bases, with 15 bases sitting between them. Written as DNA, the CDR3 is TGTGCCAGCACCGTAGACGGGGCTAGGGCCAACGTCCTGACTTTC. It codes for CASTVDGARANVLTF.

The chain combines TRBV4-2 with TRBJ2-4; D is unclear. The CDR3 is made up of 15 amino acids. The V and J ends lost 1 base and 0 bases respectively, with 7 bases between them. Per germline, CDR1 LGHNA and CDR2 YNFKEQ. CDR3 region: CASSQVGLAKNIQYF. Here the CDR3 DNA reads TGTGCCAGCAGCCAAGTCGGCTTAGCCAAAAACATTCAGTACTTC.

This clonotype was picked up many times. The chain recombines TRBV20-1 with TRBJ1-1; D is ambiguous. The length of the CDR3 is 11 residues. Between the trimmed V and J ends, which lost 7 bases and 3 bases, there was a span of 9 bases. Germline values: CDR1 DFQATT, CDR2 SNEGSKA (reference sequence). CDR3 region: CSVPYYTEAFF. The CDR3 nucleotides are TGCAGTGTCCCCTACTACACTGAAGCTTTCTTT.

This clonotype was detected a few times. The gene calls are TRBV20-1 and TRBJ2-1, with 7 bases that match TRBD2. Germline V gives CDR1 DFQATT, CDR2 SNEGSKA (reference sequence). The junction had 7 bases not matched to a gene; V was cut back by 0 bases and J by 5 bases. The CDR3 is made up of 15 amino acids. The DNA of the CDR3 is TGCAGTGCTAGAGATGGCGGGAGTGCGGACAATGAGCAGTTCTTC. Protein sequence: CSARDGGSADNEQFF.

V and J are TRBV29-1 and TRBJ2-7, with D perhaps assigned TRBD1 or TRBD2 (5 bases each). The CDR3 contains 12 residues. Trimming shortened V by 2 bases and J by 2 bases, and 7 bases separated the two germline ends. Germline CDR1 and CDR2: SQVTM and ANQGSEA. CDR3 amino acids: CSVEQGPYEQYF. For the CDR3, the DNA is TGCAGCGTTGAACAGGGACCCTACGAGCAGTACTTC.

The chain recombines TRBV6-1 with TRBJ2-7, with 8 bases that match TRBD1. V was pared by 5 bases and J by 0 bases, with 6 bases of the junction left unmatched. The CDR3 runs 15 residues. Germline CDR1 and CDR2: MNHNS and SASEGT. This CDR3 is CASSRPGQGSYEQYF. DNA of the CDR3: TGTGCCAGCAGTCGCCCCGGACAGGGCTCCTACGAGCAGTACTTC.

This clonotype has a handful of counts. V usage is TRBV5-1 and J usage is TRBJ1-1; 10 nucleotides align to TRBD1. The CDR3 is 20 amino acids. Germline V gene lookup returns CDR1 SGHRS and CDR2 YFSETQ. Trimming removed 3 bases from V and 4 bases from J; junction bases left unmatched: 21. CDR3 bases: TGCGCCAGCAGCTATACCCCTCCCGGGACAGGGGCGCGGTATGGCACTGAAGCTTTCTTT. As protein: CASSYTPPGTGARYGTEAFF.

This clonotype was seen ten or more times. V usage is TRBV27 and J usage is TRBJ2-1; either TRBD1 or TRBD2 may fit D (6 bases each). The V and J ends lost 3 bases and 10 bases respectively, with 13 bases between them. Germline assignment: CDR1 MNHEY and CDR2 SMNVEV (reference sequence). This CDR3 has 13 residues. CDR3 DNA sequence: TGTGCCAGCAGTTTGCCCCCCGGGGGCGAGCAGTTCTTC. Residues: CASSLPPGGEQFF.

The table lists this clonotype with many counts. The chain recombines TRBV9 with TRBJ2-3; D is perhaps TRBD2 (7 bases). CDR3 length: 17 amino acids. Germline-derived CDR1 and CDR2 are SGDLS and YYNGEE. Trimming cost V 7 bases and J 2 bases, with 23 bases left between them. The CDR3 sequence: CASGFAAGASLTDTQYF. In nucleotides, the CDR3 is TGTGCCAGCGGGTTTGCGGCGGGGGCATCCCTCACAGATACGCAGTATTTT.

The chain employs TRBV3-1 and TRBJ1-1; 9 positions match TRBD1. The CDR3 sequence is 15 residues long. Trimming took 4 bases from V and 3 from J; bases not matched to a gene: 6. The V gene's germline CDR1 is LGHDT and CDR2 YNNKEL (reference sequence). CDR3 sequence (DNA): TGTGCCAGCAGCCCTCTTGGGACAGGGTACACTGAAGCTTTCTTT. Translating it yields CASSPLGTGYTEAFF.

This clonotype was picked up many times. This chain joins TRBV20-1 and TRBJ2-3, with 12 bases fitting TRBD2. CDR3 length equals 15 residues. Germline V gives CDR1 DFQATT, CDR2 SNEGSKA (reference sequence). V shed 5 bases and J 0 bases; nucleotides not matched to a gene: 3. The CDR3 is CSAWTSGASTDTQYF. The CDR3 nucleotides are TGCAGTGCTTGGACTAGCGGGGCAAGCACAGATACGCAGTATTTT.

The J gene is TRBJ1-5, the V gene TRBV7-9; D may be TRBD1 (6 bases). The CDR3 has 16 residues. Trimming cost V 1 base and J 2 bases, with 12 bases left between them. Per the germline V gene, CDR1 is SEHNR and CDR2 is FQNEAQ (reference sequence). CDR3 in amino acids: CASSLGGAMGNQPQHF. Written as DNA, the CDR3 is TGTGCCAGCAGCTTAGGGGGGGCGATGGGCAATCAGCCCCAGCATTTT.

In its sample, this clonotype was seen many times. The V and J genes are TRBV9 and TRBJ2-2; 8 nucleotides agree with TRBD2. V shed 3 bases and J 6 bases; nucleotides not matched to a gene: 10. CDR3 length equals 16 residues. CDR1 is SGDLS and CDR2 is YYNGEE in the germline V gene. The CDR3 spells CASSAPGLGGAGELFF. The CDR3 region has the DNA TGTGCCAGCAGCGCACCGGGACTAGGAGGGGCCGGGGAGCTGTTTTTT.

This clonotype has ten or more counts. The V gene is TRBV28, the J gene TRBJ2-7, with 8 bases matching TRBD1. Germline V lookup: CDR1 MDHEN, CDR2 SYDVKM. There are 14 residues in the CDR3. Losses at the gene ends were 6 bases for V and 3 bases for J; bases not matched to a gene: 7. Written as DNA, the CDR3 is TGTGCCAGCAGGTCAGGGGGCCCTCGCTACGAGCAGTACTTC. It is translated as CASRSGGPRYEQYF.

The chain combines TRBV11-2 with TRBJ2-7; D unresolved. Germline V gene lookup returns CDR1 SGHAT and CDR2 FQNNGV. V was pared by 0 bases and J by 2 bases, with 11 bases between. This CDR3 contains 15 residues. Here the CDR3 reads CASSLDSSLAYEQYF. The CDR3 DNA reads TGTGCCAGCAGCTTAGATTCCAGTTTGGCCTACGAGCAGTACTTC. The full variable domain, in which reference TRBV11-2 and TRBJ2-7 provide the parts outside the CDR3, is EAGVAQSPRYKIIEKRQSVAFWCNPISGHATLYWYQQILGQGPKLLIQFQNNGVVDDSQLPKDRFSAERLKGVDSTLKIQPAKLEDSAVYLCASSLDSSLAYEQYFGPGTRLTVT.

This clonotype was seen repeatedly, ten times or more. V and J are TRBV11-2 and TRBJ2-3, with D maybe TRBD2 (6 bases). Per the germline V gene, CDR1 is SGHAT and CDR2 is FQNNGV. CDR3 length: 15 amino acids. V lost 5 bases and J lost 1, with 13 bases in between. In DNA, the CDR3 is TGTGCCAGCAGCCGGGTGGGGACTGGCACAGATACGCAGTATTTT. This translates into CASSRVGTGTDTQYF.

The chain uses TRBV28 and TRBJ2-2; the D gene could be TRBD1 or TRBD2 (5 bases each). The CDR3 is made up of 15 amino acids. Germline CDR1 MDHEN, CDR2 SYDVKM. V was pared by 2 bases and J by 0 bases, with 7 bases between. DNA for the CDR3: TGTGCCAGCAGTTTAGGGGGAGCGAACACCGGGGAGCTGTTTTTT. Its protein is CASSLGGANTGELFF.

This clonotype was recorded many times. CDR3 region: CASSLTTGVYGYTF. The CDR3 nucleotides are TGCGCCAGCAGCTTAACGACAGGGGTCTATGGCTACACCTTC. The chain is built from TRBV5-1 and TRBJ1-2, with TRBD1 identical over 8 bases. The V and J ends lost 2 bases and 4 bases, in that order; junction bases with no gene match: 4. Germline lookup yields CDR1 SGHRS and CDR2 YFSETQ. This CDR3 has 14 amino acids.

This clonotype occurred a few times. CDR3 in DNA: TGTGCCAGCAGTTACCCGGCGGGAGGTACCTACAATGAGCAGTTCTTC. Residues: CASSYPAGGTYNEQFF. V usage is TRBV6-6 and J usage is TRBJ2-1, with 8 bases identical to TRBD2. The trim removed 2 bases at V and 2 bases at J, leaving 5 bases unmatched. The CDR3 runs to 16 residues. The germline V gene has CDR1 MNHNY and CDR2 SVGAGI (reference sequence).

As regards this clonotype: The junction shows a germline mismatch at one end, possibly a read error. J is TRBJ2-2 and V is TRBV6-6, with D possibly matching TRBD2 (6 bases). This CDR3 has 12 amino acids. In germline, CDR1 is MNHNY, CDR2 SVGAGI (reference sequence). The chain's CDR3 is CASSYSGGELVF. CDR3 bases: TGTGCCAGCAGTTACTCTGGCGGGGAGCTGGTTTTT.

At least ten counts were recorded for this clonotype. The chain combines TRBV18 with TRBJ2-1; 9 bases map to TRBD2. Looked up from germline, CDR1 is KGHSH and CDR2 is LQKENI. The CDR3 has 16 residues. The J segment lost 3 bases and the V segment lost 4 bases, leaving 7 bases of the junction unmatched. The CDR3 reads CASSLTAGGHYNEQFF. In DNA, the CDR3 is TGTGCCAGCTCACTCACAGCGGGGGGTCACTACAATGAGCAGTTCTTC.

This clonotype was counted only a few times. The chain carries TRBV20-1 and TRBJ2-1, with 12 bases fitting TRBD2. Germline CDR1 reads DFQATT; CDR2 reads SNEGSKA (reference sequence). This CDR3 has 15 amino acids. Trimming cost V 5 bases and J 4 bases; bases outside gene matches: 6. The CDR3 bases are TGCAGTGCTGCCCGACTAGCGGGGGAGTACAATGAGCAGTTCTTC. It specifies CSAARLAGEYNEQFF.

The chain joins TRBV5-1 to TRBJ2-3; maybe TRBD1 (5 bases). V lost 2 bases to trimming and J lost 2 bases, with 18 bases between them. This CDR3 region has 17 residues. From germline, CDR1 is SGHRS and CDR2 YFSETQ. The CDR3 sequence is CASSFNGAHSLTDTQYF. CDR3 in DNA: TGCGCCAGCAGCTTCAATGGGGCCCACTCCCTCACAGATACGCAGTATTTT.

The sample holds many counts of this clonotype. The chain couples TRBV5-1 to TRBJ2-5; 9 bases agree with TRBD1. Germline values: CDR1 SGHRS, CDR2 YFSETQ. The CDR3 contains 15 residues. Trimming removed 3 bases from V and 3 bases from J; junction bases left unmatched: 6. CDR3 sequence reads: CASSSLGQGKETQYF. CDR3 nucleotides: TGCGCCAGCAGCTCGTTGGGACAGGGAAAAGAGACCCAGTACTTC.

This clonotype was counted ten times or more. The chain carries TRBV7-9 and TRBJ2-7, with D perhaps being TRBD1 or TRBD2 (5 bases each). The CDR3 is 16 amino acids. From germline, CDR1 is SEHNR and CDR2 FQNEAQ (reference sequence). V lost 2 bases, J lost 2 bases, and 16 bases lay in between. CDR3: CASSLYGRDQAYEQYF. CDR3 DNA: TGTGCCAGCAGCTTATATGGAAGGGACCAGGCCTACGAGCAGTACTTC.

The V gene is TRBV7-2, the J gene TRBJ1-5; a possible D gene is TRBD1 (6 bases). The CDR3 totals 13 residues. Trimming removed 1 base from V and 8 bases from J, with 9 bases in between. Germline V gene data show CDR1 as SGHTA and CDR2 as FQGNSA. The CDR3 region has the DNA TGTGCCAGCAGCTTAGTAGGGGGGGAGCCCCAGCATTTT. It yields the protein CASSLVGGEPQHF.

Only a few counts were recorded for this clonotype. The chain combines TRBV4-1 with TRBJ2-3; no definite D call. The CDR3 has 17 residues. The V gene lost 3 bases and the J gene lost 0 bases, with 16 bases spanning the gap. Looked up from germline, CDR1 is MGHRA and CDR2 is YSYEKL. The CDR3: CASSHQTKGTSTDTQYF. The CDR3 DNA reads TGCGCCAGCAGCCACCAAACCAAGGGCACTAGCACAGATACGCAGTATTTT.